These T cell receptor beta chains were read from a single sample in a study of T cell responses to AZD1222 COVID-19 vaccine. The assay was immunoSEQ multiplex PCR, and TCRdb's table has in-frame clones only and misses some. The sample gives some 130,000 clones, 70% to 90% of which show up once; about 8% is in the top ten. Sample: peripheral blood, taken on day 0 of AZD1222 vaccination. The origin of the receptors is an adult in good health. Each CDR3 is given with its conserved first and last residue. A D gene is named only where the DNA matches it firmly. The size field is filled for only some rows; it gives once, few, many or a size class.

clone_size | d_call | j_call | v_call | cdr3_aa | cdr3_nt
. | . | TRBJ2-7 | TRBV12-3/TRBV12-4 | CASSPGGGEQYF | TGTGCCAGCAGTCCAGGTGGGGGTGAGCAGTACTTC
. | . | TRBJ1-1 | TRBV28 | CASSGRGNTEAFF | TGTGCCAGCAGCGGACGGGGAAACACTGAAGCTTTCTTT
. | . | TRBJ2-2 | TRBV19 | CASRGRRANTGELFF | TGTGCCAGTAGAGGAAGGAGGGCGAACACCGGGGAGCTGTTTTTT
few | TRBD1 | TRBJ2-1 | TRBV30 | CAWKGAGSYNEQFF | TGTGCCTGGAAGGGGGCGGGTTCCTACAATGAGCAGTTCTTC
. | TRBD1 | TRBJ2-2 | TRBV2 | CASRAGTGSYTGELFF | TGTGCCAGTAGAGCCGGGACAGGTAGTTACACCGGGGAGCTGTTTTTT
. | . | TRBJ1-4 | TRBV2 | CASSEVAGGYEKLFF | TGTGCCAGCAGTGAAGTTGCGGGAGGCTATGAAAAACTGTTTTTT
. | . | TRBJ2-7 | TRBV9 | CASSVHPSYEQYF | TGTGCCAGCAGCGTACACCCCTCCTACGAGCAGTACTTC
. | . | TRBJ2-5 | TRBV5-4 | CASSSSRSDETQYF | TGTGCCAGCAGCTCCTCCAGGTCAGATGAGACCCAGTACTTC
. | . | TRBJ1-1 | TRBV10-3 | CAIAGNTEAFF | TGTGCCATCGCAGGGAATACTGAAGCTTTCTTT
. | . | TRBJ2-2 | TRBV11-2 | CASSLGVWGGELFF | TGTGCCAGCAGCTTAGGGGTCTGGGGCGGGGAGCTGTTTTTT
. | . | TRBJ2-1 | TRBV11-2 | CASSLSGTNEQFF | TGTGCCAGCAGCTTATCCGGGACCAATGAGCAGTTCTTC
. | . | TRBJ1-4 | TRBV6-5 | CASKGGGNEKLFF | TGTGCCAGCAAGGGCGGAGGAAATGAAAAACTGTTTTTT
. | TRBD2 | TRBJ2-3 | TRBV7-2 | CASSLSGGRGDTQYF | TGTGCCAGCAGCCTAAGCGGGGGGAGGGGAGATACGCAGTATTTT
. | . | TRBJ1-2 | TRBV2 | CASRVGQTFYGYTF | TGTGCCAGCAGGGTGGGTCAAACCTTCTATGGCTACACCTTC
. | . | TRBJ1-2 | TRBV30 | CAWRGRGANYGYTF | TGTGCCTGGAGAGGGAGGGGAGCTAACTATGGCTACACCTTC
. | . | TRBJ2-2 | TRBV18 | CASSPPRYTGELFF | TGTGCCAGCTCACCACCCCGGTACACCGGGGAGCTGTTTTTT
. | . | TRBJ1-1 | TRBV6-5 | CASEQVEAFF | TGTGCCAGTGAACAGGTTGAAGCTTTCTTT
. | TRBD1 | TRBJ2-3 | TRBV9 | CASSVDGQGDTQYF | TGTGCCAGCAGCGTAGATGGACAGGGAGATACGCAGTATTTT
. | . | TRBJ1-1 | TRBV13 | CASRETGDTEAFF | TGTGCCAGCAGGGAGACAGGCGACACTGAAGCTTTCTTT
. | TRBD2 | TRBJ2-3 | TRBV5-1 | CASSLGGTTTDTQYF | TGCGCCAGCAGCTTGGGAGGGACTACCACAGATACGCAGTATTTT
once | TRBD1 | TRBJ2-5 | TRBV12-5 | CASGLSTGGQETQYF | TGTGCTAGTGGTTTGAGTACAGGGGGCCAAGAGACCCAGTACTTC
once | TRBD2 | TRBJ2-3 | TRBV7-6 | CASSRTIAGVTDTQYF | TGTGCCAGCAGCCGAACTATAGCGGGGGTCACAGATACGCAGTATTTT
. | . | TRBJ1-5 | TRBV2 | CASGQIYSNQPQHF | TGTGCCAGCGGCCAAATATATAGCAATCAGCCCCAGCATTTT
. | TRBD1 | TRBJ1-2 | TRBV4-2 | CASSLNPGGNYGYTF | TGTGCCAGCAGTCTCAATCCAGGGGGTAACTATGGCTACACCTTC
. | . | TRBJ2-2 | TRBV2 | CASNSWGGELFF | TGTGCCAGCAACTCGTGGGGCGGGGAGCTGTTTTTT
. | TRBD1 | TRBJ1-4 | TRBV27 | CASRGTGRGVWQKLFF | TGTGCCAGCAGGGGGACAGGTCGGGGGGTTTGGCAAAAACTGTTTTTT
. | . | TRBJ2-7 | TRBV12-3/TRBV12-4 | CASTGHSGYEQYF | TGTGCCAGCACCGGACACTCGGGCTACGAGCAGTACTTC
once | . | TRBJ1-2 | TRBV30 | CAWSRDLSYGYTF | TGTGCCTGGAGTCGTGACCTCTCCTATGGCTACACCTTC
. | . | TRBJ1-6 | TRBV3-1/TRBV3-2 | CASSQGTASNYNSPLHF | TGTGCCAGCAGCCAAGGGACAGCTTCGAATTATAATTCACCCCTCCACTTT
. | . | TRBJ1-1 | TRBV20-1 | CSAIRQTEAFF | TGCAGTGCTATAAGGCAGACTGAAGCTTTCTTT
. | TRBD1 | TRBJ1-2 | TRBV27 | CASSFFQGALGSDGYTF | TGTGCCAGCAGTTTCTTCCAGGGGGCCTTAGGTTCGGATGGCTACACCTTC
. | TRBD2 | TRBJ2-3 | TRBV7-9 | CASRSSVGGGYTDTQYF | TGTGCCAGCCGCTCCTCGGTTGGCGGGGGTTACACAGATACGCAGTATTTT
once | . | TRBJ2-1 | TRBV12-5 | CASGNYGSGYNEQFF | TGTGCTAGTGGCAATTATGGTAGCGGTTACAATGAGCAGTTCTTC
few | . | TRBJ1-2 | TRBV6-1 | CASSEAVLIRDYGYTF | TGTGCCAGCAGTGAAGCGGTGCTCATACGGGACTATGGCTACACCTTC
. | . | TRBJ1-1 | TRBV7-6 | CASSLHSVPNTEAFF | TGTGCCAGCAGCTTACATTCTGTACCTAACACTGAAGCTTTCTTT
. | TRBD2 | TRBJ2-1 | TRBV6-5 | CASRSLAGVHNEQFF | TGTGCCAGCAGATCCCTAGCGGGAGTTCACAATGAGCAGTTCTTC
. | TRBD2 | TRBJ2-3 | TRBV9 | CASSASPYLAASSTDTQYF | TGTGCCAGCAGCGCCTCTCCCTATCTAGCGGCTAGTAGCACAGATACGCAGTATTTT
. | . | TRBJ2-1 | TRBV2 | CASSGGLSYNEQFF | TGTGCCAGCAGTGGGGGCCTGTCCTACAATGAGCAGTTCTTC
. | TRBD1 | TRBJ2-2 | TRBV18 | CASSPGTDTGELFF | TGTGCCAGCTCACCCGGGACAGATACCGGGGAGCTGTTTTTT
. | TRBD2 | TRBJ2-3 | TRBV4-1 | CASSRLAGEGDTQYF | TGCGCCAGCAGCCGCTTAGCGGGAGAGGGAGATACGCAGTATTTT
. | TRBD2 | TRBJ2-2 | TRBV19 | CASSISGSRPGELFF | TGTGCCAGTAGTATAAGCGGGAGCCGCCCCGGGGAGCTGTTTTTT
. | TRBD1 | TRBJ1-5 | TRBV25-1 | CASSDGTGGGNQPQHF | TGTGCCAGCAGTGACGGGACAGGGGGTGGCAATCAGCCCCAGCATTTT
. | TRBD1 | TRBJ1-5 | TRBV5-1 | CASSLWGDSLHF | TGCGCCAGCAGCTTGTGGGGGGACAGCCTGCATTTT
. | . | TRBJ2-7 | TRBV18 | CASSPPWATYEQYF | TGTGCCAGCTCACCACCGTGGGCAACCTACGAGCAGTACTTC
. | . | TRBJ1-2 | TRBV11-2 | CASSLDTQGHYGYTF | TGTGCCAGCAGCTTAGATACCCAGGGGCACTATGGCTACACCTTC